These 17 T cell receptor beta chains share one sample of origin, sequenced in a study of blood T cell repertoires in COVID-19. Libraries were prepared by immunoSEQ multiplex PCR; TCRdb keeps only in-frame clonotypes and omits some of them. Of roughly 150,000 clones listed, around four fifths are singletons. Sequences were obtained from peripheral blood. All receptors derive from a woman aged 80 or over with COVID-19, enrolled during active disease.

The chain recombines TRBV11-2 with TRBJ1-4, with D uncertain. The V gene's germline CDR1 is SGHAT and CDR2 FQNNGV. Trimming took 5 bases from V and 14 from J, leaving 27 bases between them. There are 16 residues in the CDR3. CDR3 sequence (DNA): TGTGCCAGCAGCCTACGAAATAAACTCCGGTTGGTATATCTGTTTTTT. Amino acid sequence: CASSLRNKLRLVYLFF.

About this clone: The same CDR3 arises from other DNA sequences in this sample as well. The chain employs TRBV5-1 and TRBJ1-4; TRBD1 might be the D (6 bases). V lost 3 bases to trimming and J lost 11 bases, with 11 bases between them. Looked up from germline, CDR1 is SGHRS and CDR2 is YFSETQ. CDR3 length: 12 residues. The CDR3 sequence: CASSSGGEKLFF. DNA for the CDR3: TGCGCCAGCAGCTCGGGGGGCGAGAAACTGTTTTTT.

V usage is TRBV28 and J usage is TRBJ1-2, with 11 nucleotides matching TRBD1. The CDR3 consists of 15 residues. From germline, CDR1 is MDHEN and CDR2 SYDVKM. The V gene end was trimmed by 4 bases and the J gene end by 8 bases; junction bases not matched to a gene: 9. CDR3 amino acids: CASSSSDRGRQGYTF. In nucleotides, the CDR3 is TGTGCCAGCAGTTCCTCGGACAGGGGGCGTCAAGGCTACACCTTC.

The chain employs TRBV7-9 and TRBJ1-4, with 8 bases fitting TRBD1. Germline CDR1 SEHNR, CDR2 FQNEAQ (reference sequence). The junction had 5 bases not matched to a gene; V was cut back by 4 bases and J by 7 bases. The length of the CDR3 is 14 residues. CDR3 DNA: TGTGCCAGCAGCTCAGCAGGGGGCGGTGAAAAACTGTTTTTT. Its protein product is CASSSAGGGEKLFF.

The rearrangement links TRBV12-3 or TRBV12-4 to TRBJ1-1, with D possibly matching TRBD1 (6 bases). Deletions cut 3 bases from V and 9 bases from J, with 11 bases between. The CDR3 consists of 12 residues. CDR3 nucleotide sequence: TGTGCCAGCAGTTTTATAGGACAGAAAGCTTTCTTT. It codes for CASSFIGQKAFF.

Of note for this clone: A read error may produce the germline difference seen at one junction end. The rearrangement links TRBV5-1 to TRBJ2-7; D perhaps matches TRBD1 (6 bases). CDR3 length: 13 residues. The germline CDR1 and CDR2 sequences are SGHRS and YFSETQ. The CDR3 protein is CVSSSTGIHEQYF. As DNA, the CDR3 is TGCGTCAGCAGCTCCACAGGGATTCACGAGCAGTACTTC.

The chain carries TRBV27 and TRBJ2-1; TRBD1 matches at 8 bases. Unmatched junction bases numbered 9, after V lost 5 bases and J lost 3 bases. Germline V gene lookup returns CDR1 MNHEY and CDR2 SMNVEV (reference sequence). The CDR3 totals 16 residues. DNA of the CDR3: TGTGCCAGCAGTCCGCGGACAGGGCTAGGCTACAATGAGCAGTTCTTC. Protein product: CASSPRTGLGYNEQFF.

V usage is TRBV28 and J usage is TRBJ2-1; D possibly corresponds to TRBD2 (6 bases). V was trimmed by 5 bases and J by 0 bases, leaving 14 bases between them. The CDR3 runs 16 residues. CDR1 MDHEN and CDR2 SYDVKM come from the germline V gene. CDR3 DNA: TGTGCCAGCAGTCCAGGTGGGAGGAGCTCCTACAATGAGCAGTTCTTC. It translates to CASSPGGRSSYNEQFF.

The chain has TRBV11-2 and TRBJ2-3; TRBD2 might be the D (5 bases). Per the germline V gene, CDR1 is SGHAT and CDR2 is FQNNGV. V was shortened by 5 bases and J by 1 base, with 10 bases between the two germline ends. This CDR3 region has 14 residues. The DNA of the CDR3 is TGTGCCAGCAGCGCGGCGGGTGGCACAGATACGCAGTATTTT. This sequence encodes CASSAAGGTDTQYF. The whole variable domain, remainder taken from reference TRBV11-2 and TRBJ2-3, is EAGVAQSPRYKIIEKRQSVAFWCNPISGHATLYWYQQILGQGPKLLIQFQNNGVVDDSQLPKDRFSAERLKGVDSTLKIQPAKLEDSAVYLCASSAAGGTDTQYFGPGTRLTVL.

This chain joins TRBV10-3 and TRBJ2-1; 9 bases fit TRBD2. The CDR3 is 13 residues long. CDR1 and CDR2 from the germline V gene are ENHRY and SYGVKD. V lost 10 bases, J lost 5 bases, and 6 bases stayed unmatched. The CDR3 spells CATWTSVNNEQFF. The CDR3 region has the DNA TGTGCCACATGGACTAGCGTAAACAATGAGCAGTTCTTC.

This rearrangement joins TRBV19 to TRBJ1-4, with 10 bases identical to TRBD1. The CDR3 spans 14 residues. Trimming took 7 bases from V and 5 from J; bases not matched to a gene: 4. In germline, CDR1 is LNHDA, CDR2 SQIVND (reference sequence). The CDR3 protein is CASTDRGRNEKLFF. The CDR3, as DNA: TGTGCCAGTACCGACAGGGGGCGGAATGAAAAACTGTTTTTT.

This clone was seen only once. The chain recombines TRBV4-1 with TRBJ1-6; tentative D call: TRBD1 (6 bases). This CDR3 region has 14 residues. Germline CDR1 MGHRA, CDR2 YSYEKL. The V and J ends lost 1 base and 7 bases respectively, with 8 bases between them. The CDR3 DNA reads TGCGCCAGCAGCCAAGGGACAGAGAATTCACCCCTCCACTTT. Its protein product is CASSQGTENSPLHF.

The CDR3 coding sequence is TGCGCCAGCAGCCCGATCGGGCGGGGGACTGAAGCTTTCTTT. Translating it yields CASSPIGRGTEAFF. The chain recombines TRBV5-1 with TRBJ1-1; tentative D call: TRBD1 (5 bases). V gave up 4 bases and J gave up 5 bases, with 15 bases separating them. The CDR3 length is 14 residues. Germline-derived CDR1 and CDR2 are SGHRS and YFSETQ.

The J gene is TRBJ2-1, the V gene TRBV9; TRBD2 matches at 9 bases. Germline lookup yields CDR1 SGDLS and CDR2 YYNGEE. The CDR3 contains 14 residues. V trimming: 6 bases; J trimming: 7 bases; junction bases outside the gene matches: 8. The CDR3 sequence: CASNPGTSLNEQFF. In DNA form, the CDR3 reads TGTGCCAGCAACCCCGGGACTAGCCTAAATGAGCAGTTCTTC.

CDR3 sequence: CASSVGLAGGPGTGELFF. CDR3 nucleotide sequence: TGTGCCAGCAGTGTAGGACTAGCGGGAGGGCCGGGCACCGGGGAGCTGTTTTTT. This rearrangement joins TRBV2 to TRBJ2-2; 15 bases fit TRBD2. V lost 4 bases and J lost 4; bases outside the gene matches: 7. Germline-derived CDR1 and CDR2 are SNHLY and FYNNEI. The CDR3 is made up of 18 amino acids. Full variable domain (outside the CDR3, taken from reference TRBV2 and TRBJ2-2): EPEVTQTPSHQVTQMGQEVILRCVPISNHLYFYWYRQILGQKVEFLVSFYNNEISEKSEIFDDQFSVERPDGSNFTLKIRSTKLEDSAMYFCASSVGLAGGPGTGELFFGEGSRLTVL.

The genes are TRBV19 and TRBJ1-5, with 8 bases aligning to TRBD1. There are 14 residues in the CDR3. V lost 1 base to trimming and J lost 10 bases; unmatched junction nucleotides: 6. CDR1 is LNHDA, CDR2 SQIVND, per germline (reference sequence). The CDR3 sequence: CASSIVTGDRPQHF. In nucleotides, the CDR3 is TGTGCCAGTAGTATAGTGACAGGGGATCGCCCCCAGCATTTT.

This clone was observed a single time. The chain uses TRBV28 and TRBJ1-5; 11 bases are a match to TRBD1. Germline V gives CDR1 MDHEN, CDR2 SYDVKM. V was clipped by 8 bases and J by 11 bases; unmatched bases: 14. The CDR3 consists of 15 residues. As DNA, the CDR3 is TGTGCCAGCTCGCCCGGACAGGGGGCGGGTGGGGCCCAGCATTTT. Translation gives CASSPGQGAGGAQHF. The full variable domain, rest sourced from reference TRBV28 and TRBJ1-5, is DVKVTQSSRYLVKRTGEKVFLECVQDMDHENMFWYRQDPGLGLRLIYFSYDVKMKEKGDIPEGYSVSREKKERFSLILESASTNQTSMYLCASSPGQGAGGAQHFGDGTRLSIL.